What follows are 14 T cell receptor beta chains derived from one specimen sequenced in a study of cytomegalovirus exposure and HLA in healthy donors. The PCR made use of 60 Vbeta and 13 Jbeta primers. Generated by immunoSEQ multiplex PCR, the TCRdb table keeps only in-frame clones and is missing some. In the table there are more than 90,000 clones, around four fifths of which are singletons. Sequencing input: PBMCs. Source of these receptors: a man aged 35 to 55 in good health and CMV-seropositive.

V and J are TRBV7-2 and TRBJ2-1; TRBD2 agrees at 10 bases. J gave up 10 bases and V 2 bases, and 11 bases lay outside the gene matches. CDR3 length: 16 amino acids. CDR1 SGHTA and CDR2 FQGNSA come from the germline V gene. CDR3 amino acids: CASSLMGAGGPGEQFF. As DNA, the CDR3 is TGTGCCAGCAGCTTAATGGGAGCGGGGGGGCCGGGAGAGCAGTTCTTC.

This rearrangement joins TRBV5-6 to TRBJ1-4, with D unclear. Germline assignment: CDR1 SGHDT and CDR2 YYEEEE. The CDR3 has 13 amino acids. Trimming took 4 bases from V and 4 from J, leaving 8 bases between them. CDR3 in DNA: TGTGCCAGCAGCCCGACACATAATGAAAAACTGTTTTTT. Protein sequence: CASSPTHNEKLFF.

The chain is built from TRBV25-1 and TRBJ1-2; TRBD1 is a possible D gene (6 bases). The CDR3 loop spans 13 amino acids. Deletions cut 3 bases from V and 7 bases from J, with 12 bases between. Germline lookup yields CDR1 MGHDK and CDR2 SYGVNS. The CDR3 spells CASSEGAQGGYTF. For the CDR3, the DNA is TGTGCCAGCAGTGAGGGGGCGCAAGGTGGCTACACCTTC.

The chain links TRBV7-2 to TRBJ2-7, with D unclear. This CDR3 contains 14 residues. Germline-derived CDR1 and CDR2 are SGHTA and FQGNSA. Trimming took off 1 base at V and 0 bases at J, with 7 bases between the two ends. This CDR3 is CASSLDRASYEQYF. The DNA for the CDR3 is TGTGCCAGCAGCTTAGATCGCGCCTCCTACGAGCAGTACTTC.

Worth noting for this clone: The identical CDR3 is also encoded by other nucleotide sequences in the sample. The chain employs TRBV19 and TRBJ2-3, with 7 bases that match TRBD2. Germline values: CDR1 LNHDA, CDR2 SQIVND (reference sequence). The CDR3 covers 14 residues. V shed 6 bases and J 8 bases; nucleotides not matched to a gene: 11. CDR3 protein: CASSQAGRSGTQYF. In DNA form, the CDR3 reads TGTGCCAGTAGCCAAGCGGGAAGGTCAGGTACGCAGTATTTT.

This clone showed up just a few times. This chain uses TRBV27 with TRBJ1-2; D uncertain. CDR1 is MNHEY and CDR2 is SMNVEV in the germline V gene (reference sequence). The CDR3 contains 15 residues. The germline V and J ends were trimmed by 1 base and 0 bases, with 9 bases remaining between them. CDR3 sequence (DNA): TGTGCCAGCAGTTTATGGGCAGACGCTAACTATGGCTACACCTTC. Protein product: CASSLWADANYGYTF.

The chain uses TRBV27 and TRBJ2-1, with a weak D call TRBD2 (5 bases). The germline V and J ends were trimmed by 3 bases and 0 bases, with 12 bases remaining between them. The germline V gene has CDR1 MNHEY and CDR2 SMNVEV (reference sequence). The CDR3 length is 16 residues. CDR3 DNA sequence: TGTGCCAGCAGTTTGTCACTAGTAATCTCCTACAATGAGCAGTTCTTC. It specifies CASSLSLVISYNEQFF.

The chain links TRBV27 to TRBJ1-4; 9 bases match TRBD1. Germline assignment: CDR1 MNHEY and CDR2 SMNVEV (reference sequence). Trimming cost V 8 bases and J 7 bases; bases outside gene matches: 8. The CDR3 spans 14 residues. CDR3 protein: CASATTGGSEKLFF. DNA for the CDR3: TGTGCCAGCGCTACGACAGGGGGGTCTGAAAAACTGTTTTTT.

This clone occurred a few times. As DNA, the CDR3 is TGTGCCAGCAGCTTATGGGGGGGCCAGACAGGCTCCTACGAGCAGTACTTC. Amino acids: CASSLWGGQTGSYEQYF. The rearrangement joins TRBV11-2 to TRBJ2-7; tentatively, D is TRBD2 (7 bases). The V and J ends lost 2 bases and 0 bases respectively, with 17 bases between them. Germline CDR1 reads SGHAT; CDR2 reads FQNNGV. The CDR3 runs 17 residues. The full variable domain, in which reference TRBV11-2 and TRBJ2-7 provide the parts outside the CDR3, is EAGVAQSPRYKIIEKRQSVAFWCNPISGHATLYWYQQILGQGPKLLIQFQNNGVVDDSQLPKDRFSAERLKGVDSTLKIQPAKLEDSAVYLCASSLWGGQTGSYEQYFGPGTRLTVT.

The chain carries TRBV15 and TRBJ2-1, with D possibly matching TRBD2 (5 bases). The germline gives CDR1 LNHNV, CDR2 YYDKDF (reference sequence). The CDR3 has 14 amino acids. Trimming stripped 1 base from V and 5 bases from J, with 9 bases between. In nucleotides, the CDR3 is TGTGCCACCAGCAGAGCACTAGTGAACAATGAGCAGTTCTTC. It translates to CATSRALVNNEQFF.

This chain links TRBV7-9 with TRBJ1-5; the D is unclear. V was shortened by 5 bases and J by 4 bases, with 12 bases between the two germline ends. Looked up from germline, CDR1 is SEHNR and CDR2 is FQNEAQ (reference sequence). The CDR3 totals 14 residues. CDR3 amino acids: CASSRGRTNQPQHF. The CDR3 DNA sequence: TGTGCCAGCAGCCGAGGACGGACTAATCAGCCCCAGCATTTT.

This clone was seen more than once but under ten times. V usage is TRBV2 and J usage is TRBJ2-3, with TRBD2 matching over 10 bases. V lost 4 bases and J lost 1; bases outside the gene matches: 11. Germline CDR1 reads SNHLY; CDR2 reads FYNNEI. The length of the CDR3 is 18 residues. The CDR3: CASSGGQLAGVGTDTQYF. In DNA form, the CDR3 reads TGTGCCAGCAGTGGTGGCCAGCTAGCGGGAGTTGGCACAGATACGCAGTATTTT.

This rearrangement joins TRBV15 to TRBJ2-1; 13 bases line up with TRBD2. Germline CDR1 LNHNV, CDR2 YYDKDF (reference sequence). The J segment lost 8 bases and the V segment lost 3 bases, leaving 4 bases of the junction unmatched. The CDR3 consists of 15 residues. CDR3 in DNA: TGTGCCACCAGCAGGTGGACTAGCGGGAGTGATGAGCAGTTCTTC. Protein: CATSRWTSGSDEQFF.

The V call is TRBV10-3, the J call TRBJ2-1, with 11 bases matching TRBD2. CDR1 and CDR2 (germline): ENHRY, SYGVKD. After removal of 2 bases from V and 4 bases from J, the junction contained 4 bases not matched to a gene. The CDR3 contains 16 residues. The CDR3 sequence: CAISEPTSGDYNEQFF. As DNA, the CDR3 is TGTGCCATCAGTGAGCCGACTAGCGGGGATTACAATGAGCAGTTCTTC.